Below, 32 T cell receptor beta chains from the same sample are listed, as sequenced in a study of T cell responses to AZD1222 COVID-19 vaccine. Method: immunoSEQ multiplex PCR; TCRdb's copy keeps in-frame clones and lacks some. The repertoire holds some 200,000 clones, with roughly 92% as singletons. Sequencing was performed on peripheral blood, taken 28 days after the second dose of the MenACWY control vaccine. The receptor set was obtained from an adult who received the MenACWY meningococcal vaccine as a control.

About this clone: This sample also contains other DNA sequences that code for the same CDR3. The J gene is TRBJ2-7, the V gene TRBV7-2, with D unclear. CDR3 length: 13 residues. In germline, CDR1 is SGHTA, CDR2 FQGNSA. V lost 0 bases, J lost 4 bases, and 7 bases lay in between. The CDR3 DNA follows: TGTGCCAGCAGCTTAGCGGACGGATACGAGCAGTACTTC. It encodes CASSLADGYEQYF.

The rearrangement joins TRBV18 to TRBJ2-1, with 8 bases matching TRBD1. The CDR3 has 14 residues. Germline CDR1 KGHSH, CDR2 LQKENI. With 4 bases clipped from V and 6 bases from J, the junction kept 5 bases outside the gene matches. The CDR3: CASSRTTGVNEQFF. The CDR3 DNA follows: TGTGCCAGCTCACGAACGACAGGGGTCAATGAGCAGTTCTTC.

This clone showed up just a few times. The chain recombines TRBV11-2 with TRBJ2-5, with 8 bases identical to TRBD2. Unmatched junction bases numbered 5, after V lost 6 bases and J lost 2 bases. Per germline, CDR1 SGHAT and CDR2 FQNNGV. The CDR3 spans 14 residues. CDR3 sequence: CASSILAAQETQYF. CDR3 in DNA: TGTGCCAGCAGTATACTAGCGGCTCAAGAGACCCAGTACTTC.

V and J are TRBV6-6 and TRBJ1-1; TRBD1 matches 12 bases. The CDR3 is 16 amino acids. The J segment lost 4 bases and the V segment lost 5 bases, leaving 8 bases of the junction unmatched. The germline V gene encodes CDR1 MNHNY and CDR2 SVGAGI (reference sequence). As DNA, the CDR3 is TGTGCCAGCAGTACAACCGGGACAGGGGGCACCACTGAAGCTTTCTTT. It is translated as CASSTTGTGGTTEAFF.

The chain links TRBV7-3 to TRBJ1-1; 7 positions match TRBD1. This CDR3 contains 14 residues. Germline-derived CDR1 and CDR2 are SGHTA and FQGTGA. The V gene end was trimmed by 5 bases and the J gene end by 4 bases; junction bases not matched to a gene: 7. The CDR3 reads CASSLQGSITEAFF. The CDR3 DNA is TGTGCCAGCAGCCTACAGGGGTCGATCACTGAAGCTTTCTTT.

The rearrangement uses TRBV5-1 and TRBJ1-6; tentatively, D is TRBD1 (6 bases). Trimming took 4 bases from V and 7 from J, leaving 18 bases between them. The CDR3 is 16 amino acids. Germline CDR1 is SGHRS and CDR2 is YFSETQ. Here the CDR3 reads CASSPNPGTTNSPLHF. For the CDR3, the DNA is TGCGCCAGCAGCCCCAACCCCGGGACAACGAATTCACCCCTCCACTTT.

The V gene is TRBV19, the J gene TRBJ1-5; D gene ambiguous. The V gene's germline CDR1 is LNHDA and CDR2 SQIVND (reference sequence). This CDR3 has 15 residues. Trimming cost V 2 bases and J 1 base, with 9 bases left between them. DNA for the CDR3: TGTGCCAGTAGTATAATTTCCTCCAGCAATCAGCCCCAGCATTTT. The encoded protein is CASSIISSSNQPQHF. Looking up the rest from reference TRBV19 and TRBJ1-5 gives the full variable domain: DGGITQSPKYLFRKEGQNVTLSCEQNLNHDAMYWYRQDPGQGLRLIYYSQIVNDFQKGDIAEGYSVSREKKESFPLTVTSAQKNPTAFYLCASSIISSSNQPQHFGDGTRLSIL.

The J gene is TRBJ2-7, the V gene TRBV5-5; perhaps TRBD2 as D (6 bases). The germline CDR1 and CDR2 sequences are SGHKS and YYEKEE (reference sequence). V shed 0 bases and J shed 3 bases, with 7 bases lying between them. The CDR3 is 13 residues long. The CDR3 reads CASSLGLVYEQYF. CDR3 nucleotide sequence: TGTGCCAGCAGCTTGGGACTAGTCTACGAGCAGTACTTC.

The genes are TRBV7-9 and TRBJ2-1, with 7 bases identical to TRBD2. Trimming cost V 3 bases and J 3 bases; bases outside gene matches: 8. Germline-derived CDR1 and CDR2 are SEHNR and FQNEAQ (reference sequence). The length of the CDR3 is 16 residues. The CDR3 loop reads CASSLVGQRGYNEQFF. The CDR3 nucleotides are TGTGCCAGCAGCTTGGTAGGCCAGCGGGGCTACAATGAGCAGTTCTTC.

V usage is TRBV5-1 and J usage is TRBJ1-5; TRBD1 might be the D (6 bases). Germline V gene sequence: CDR1 SGHRS, CDR2 YFSETQ. CDR3 size: 15 residues. Trimming stripped 0 bases from V and 6 bases from J, with 13 bases between. This CDR3 is CASSLATAGVQPQHF. The DNA for the CDR3 is TGCGCCAGCAGCTTGGCCACCGCAGGGGTTCAGCCCCAGCATTTT. The full variable domain, in which reference TRBV5-1 and TRBJ1-5 provide the parts outside the CDR3, is KAGVTQTPRYLIKTRGQQVTLSCSPISGHRSVSWYQQTPGQGLQFLFEYFSETQRNKGNFPGRFSGRQFSNSRSEMNVSTLELGDSALYLCASSLATAGVQPQHFGDGTRLSIL.

The chain combines TRBV28 with TRBJ1-4; D unclear. The V end lost 4 bases, the J end lost 7 bases, and 13 bases lay between the germline ends. Germline CDR1 MDHEN, CDR2 SYDVKM. CDR3 length equals 14 residues. DNA of the CDR3: TGTGCCAGCAGTTCTCCGGACCTGGGTGAAAAACTGTTTTTT. Protein: CASSSPDLGEKLFF.

The CDR3 is CASSYRAHRSYNEQFF. CDR3 nucleotide sequence: TGTGCCAGCAGCTATAGGGCGCACCGCTCCTACAATGAGCAGTTCTTC. The genes are TRBV7-9 and TRBJ2-1; D is unclear. CDR1 and CDR2 (germline): SEHNR, FQNEAQ (reference sequence). The CDR3 runs 16 residues. V dropped 4 bases and J dropped 0 bases, with 13 bases sitting between them.

This chain joins TRBV5-6 and TRBJ2-3, with 12 bases lining up with TRBD2. This CDR3 spans 17 amino acids. Germline CDR1 SGHDT, CDR2 YYEEEE. V lost 2 bases and J lost 2; bases outside the gene matches: 6. The CDR3 sequence: CASSFLGLAGLTDTQYF. The CDR3, as DNA: TGTGCCAGCAGCTTCCTCGGACTAGCGGGGCTCACAGATACGCAGTATTTT.

This clone was counted once. The chain has TRBV4-1 and TRBJ2-1; 13 bases fit TRBD2. With 2 bases clipped from V and 10 bases from J, the junction kept 5 bases outside the gene matches. Germline V lookup: CDR1 MGHRA, CDR2 YSYEKL. The CDR3 contains 15 residues. The chain's CDR3 is CASSQHGLAGVEQFF. As DNA, the CDR3 is TGCGCCAGCAGCCAACATGGACTAGCGGGAGTAGAGCAGTTCTTC.

This chain connects TRBV6-5 to TRBJ1-5, with D uncertain. This CDR3 is 15 amino acids long. CDR1 is MNHEY and CDR2 is SVGAGI in the germline V gene. V lost 8 bases, J lost 5 bases, and 19 bases lay in between. CDR3 sequence: CASRYEWGFDQPQHF. The CDR3 DNA is TGTGCCAGCCGCTATGAGTGGGGTTTCGATCAGCCCCAGCATTTT.

This chain links TRBV2 with TRBJ2-1, with 12 bases lining up with TRBD2. This CDR3 region has 15 residues. V lost 5 bases, J lost 7 bases, and 6 bases stayed unmatched. The V gene's germline CDR1 is SNHLY and CDR2 FYNNEI. The CDR3 spells CASSRRTSGKNEQFF. The CDR3 DNA is TGTGCCAGCAGTAGGAGGACTAGCGGGAAGAATGAGCAGTTCTTC.

V is TRBV30 and J is TRBJ1-1; D is unclear. The CDR3 has 13 amino acids. Between the trimmed V and J ends, which lost 0 bases and 5 bases, there was a span of 10 bases. CDR1 GTSNPN and CDR2 SVGIG come from the germline V gene (reference sequence). CDR3 region: CAWSVLRNTEAFF. The CDR3 DNA reads TGTGCCTGGAGTGTACTTAGGAATACTGAAGCTTTCTTT.

The chain is built from TRBV19 and TRBJ2-7; D ambiguous. The V end lost 2 bases, the J end lost 2 bases, and 7 bases lay between the germline ends. Per the germline V gene, CDR1 is LNHDA and CDR2 is SQIVND (reference sequence). The CDR3 runs to 13 residues. In nucleotides, the CDR3 is TGTGCCAGTAGTATAAACGGAGCCTACGAGCAGTACTTC. Its translation: CASSINGAYEQYF.

This clone was found once. This chain connects TRBV19 to TRBJ1-1; 7 nucleotides agree with TRBD1. The V segment lost 3 bases and the J segment 0 bases; nucleotides outside the gene matches: 7. The length of the CDR3 is 16 residues. CDR1 LNHDA and CDR2 SQIVND come from the germline V gene (reference sequence). DNA for the CDR3: TGTGCCAGTAGTATTAGGGCCGGGACAGTGAACACTGAAGCTTTCTTT. This gives the protein CASSIRAGTVNTEAFF.

The chain has TRBV12-1 and TRBJ2-1. TRBV12-1 is deemed a pseudogene. The CDR3 consists of 14 residues. The CDR3 DNA sequence: TGTGCCAGCAGCTTCCCTAGGGATTACAATGAGCAGTTCTTC. It yields the protein CASSFPRDYNEQFF.

The chain carries TRBV30 and TRBJ2-1; D unresolved. Trimming removed 0 bases from V and 10 bases from J, with 13 bases in between. The germline CDR1 and CDR2 sequences are GTSNPN and SVGIG (reference sequence). This CDR3 is 13 amino acids long. The CDR3 protein is CAWSVRGPAEQFF. The CDR3 region has the DNA TGTGCCTGGAGTGTACGTGGGCCGGCAGAGCAGTTCTTC.

V is TRBV7-6 and J is TRBJ2-2; D perhaps matches TRBD2 (5 bases). From germline, CDR1 is SGHVS and CDR2 FNYEAQ. The CDR3 length is 16 residues. The germline V and J ends were trimmed by 1 base and 5 bases, with 14 bases remaining between them. CDR3 sequence (DNA): TGTGCCAGCAGCTTAGGAGATGGGTCGGGGACCGGGGAGCTGTTTTTT. It yields the protein CASSLGDGSGTGELFF.

The J gene is TRBJ2-3, the V gene TRBV18; a possible D gene is TRBD1 (6 bases). V lost 2 bases to trimming and J lost 5 bases, with 17 bases between them. The CDR3 has 16 amino acids. Germline V gene lookup returns CDR1 KGHSH and CDR2 LQKENI. CDR3 in DNA: TGTGCCAGCTCACCAACGGTGTCAGGGGTTAAAGATACGCAGTATTTT. It translates to CASSPTVSGVKDTQYF.

The chain uses TRBV9 and TRBJ2-1; tentative D call: TRBD1 (6 bases). V lost 0 bases and J lost 10, with 17 bases in between. This CDR3 comprises 15 residues. Germline V gives CDR1 SGDLS, CDR2 YYNGEE. This CDR3 reads CASSVVSLGGGEQFF. The CDR3 coding sequence is TGTGCCAGCAGCGTAGTTTCACTAGGGGGTGGGGAGCAGTTCTTC.

The gene calls are TRBV3-1 (or the pseudogene TRBV3-2) and TRBJ1-6; unclear D gene. Germline CDR1 is LGHDT and CDR2 is YNNKEL (reference sequence). Trimming pared 3 bases from V and 7 bases from J, leaving 10 bases between. The CDR3 sequence is 14 residues long. Here the CDR3 reads CASSHRRGNSPLHF. DNA of the CDR3: TGTGCCAGCAGCCATAGACGGGGAAATTCACCCCTCCACTTT.

The genes are TRBV9 and TRBJ2-5; 8 positions agree with TRBD1. V trimming: 4 bases; J trimming: 2 bases; junction bases outside the gene matches: 4. The CDR3 totals 14 residues. Looked up from germline, CDR1 is SGDLS and CDR2 is YYNGEE. The CDR3 protein is CASSPRTGQETQYF. CDR3 sequence (DNA): TGTGCCAGCAGCCCTCGGACAGGGCAAGAGACCCAGTACTTC.

Only one count was recorded for this clone. CDR3 amino acids: CASSQGIEAFF. CDR3 sequence (DNA): TGTGCCAGCAGCCAAGGGATTGAAGCTTTCTTT. This rearrangement joins TRBV3-1 (or the pseudogene TRBV3-2) to TRBJ1-1; D ambiguous. V dropped 1 base and J dropped 7 bases, with 4 bases sitting between them. Germline values: CDR1 LGHDT, CDR2 YNNKEL (reference sequence). The CDR3 is 11 residues long.

The chain joins TRBV30 to TRBJ2-5, with D perhaps given as TRBD1 or TRBD2 (6 bases each). V lost 3 bases, J lost 6 bases, and 11 bases lay in between. Germline CDR1 reads GTSNPN; CDR2 reads SVGIG (reference sequence). The CDR3 has 12 amino acids. CDR3 in amino acids: CAWRARGQTQYF. CDR3 nucleotide sequence: TGTGCCTGGAGGGCCCGGGGGCAGACCCAGTACTTC.

V usage is TRBV30 and J usage is TRBJ1-2, with D possibly matching TRBD1 (6 bases). CDR1 and CDR2 from the germline V gene are GTSNPN and SVGIG (reference sequence). This CDR3 spans 12 amino acids. Trimming took 1 base from V and 5 from J, leaving 8 bases between them. CDR3 nucleotide sequence: TGTGCCTGGAGTGGAGGGGGATATGGCTACACCTTC. Protein: CAWSGGGYGYTF.

CDR3 loop: CASSLEGAVNTEAFF. The CDR3, as DNA: TGTGCCAGCAGCTTAGAGGGGGCGGTGAACACTGAAGCTTTCTTT. The V call is TRBV7-3, the J call TRBJ1-1; 7 bases are a match to TRBD1. The ends lost 2 bases at V and 0 bases at J; junction bases unmatched: 3. The CDR3 has 15 residues. From germline, CDR1 is SGHTA and CDR2 FQGTGA.

Written as DNA, the CDR3 is TGCGCCAGCAGCCCCAACGTAGGTCTTAACTATGGCTACACCTTC. Its translation is CASSPNVGLNYGYTF. This chain links TRBV4-1 with TRBJ1-2; D uncertain. Germline CDR1 MGHRA, CDR2 YSYEKL. The CDR3 runs to 15 residues. The V and J ends lost 4 bases and 1 base respectively, with 13 bases between them.

The rearrangement uses TRBV19 and TRBJ2-2; 14 bases are shared with TRBD2. The CDR3 runs to 17 residues. Germline V CDR1 and CDR2: LNHDA, SQIVND (reference sequence). The ends lost 6 bases at V and 1 base at J; junction bases unmatched: 4. The CDR3, as DNA: TGTGCCAGTAGCTCCGGGACTAGCGGGGGGAACACCGGGGAGCTGTTTTTT. Protein sequence: CASSSGTSGGNTGELFF.